This paragraph reports one T cell receptor beta chain. Data came from immunoSEQ multiplex PCR; TCRdb stores just in-frame clones and leaves some out. The sample shows a few hundred thousand clones, less than 95% of them seen only once. This sample stems from a study of blood T cell repertoires in COVID-19. Study details: PBMCs, B-cell-depleted T cells, or T cells provided the cDNA or gDNA that made up the material.

Sequenced: PBMCs or T cells enriched from blood (not recorded which). This receptor was obtained from a man in his late teens or twenties who had recovered from COVID-19.

The CDR3 here is CASSQSTDRGSYEQYF. DNA of the CDR3: TGCGCCAGCAGTCAATCGACAGACAGGGGCTCCTACGAGCAGTACTTC. The V gene is TRBV23-1, the J gene TRBJ2-7, with 8 bases matching TRBD1. TRBV23-1 is annotated as an ORF whose role is uncertain. With V trimmed by 0 bases and J by 0 bases, 4 bases remained unmatched. The CDR3 contains 16 residues.